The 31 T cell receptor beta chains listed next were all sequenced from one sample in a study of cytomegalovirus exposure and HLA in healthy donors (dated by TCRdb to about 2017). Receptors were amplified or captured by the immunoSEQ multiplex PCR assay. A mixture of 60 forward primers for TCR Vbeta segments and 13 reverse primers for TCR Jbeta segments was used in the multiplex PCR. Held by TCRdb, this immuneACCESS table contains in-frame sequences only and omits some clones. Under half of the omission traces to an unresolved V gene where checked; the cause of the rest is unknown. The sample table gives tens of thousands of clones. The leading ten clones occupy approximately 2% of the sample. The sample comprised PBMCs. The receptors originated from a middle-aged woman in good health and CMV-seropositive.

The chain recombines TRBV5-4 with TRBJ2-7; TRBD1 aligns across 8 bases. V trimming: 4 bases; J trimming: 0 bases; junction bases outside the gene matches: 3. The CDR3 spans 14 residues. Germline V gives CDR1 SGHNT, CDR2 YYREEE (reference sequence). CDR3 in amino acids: CASSRTGTSYEQYF. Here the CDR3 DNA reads TGTGCCAGCAGCAGGACAGGGACCTCCTACGAGCAGTACTTC.

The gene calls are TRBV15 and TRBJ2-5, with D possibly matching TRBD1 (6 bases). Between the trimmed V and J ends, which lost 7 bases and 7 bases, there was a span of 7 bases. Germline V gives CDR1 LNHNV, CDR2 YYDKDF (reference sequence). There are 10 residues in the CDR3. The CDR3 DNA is TGTGCCACCATGACAGGGACCCAGTACTTC. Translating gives CATMTGTQYF.

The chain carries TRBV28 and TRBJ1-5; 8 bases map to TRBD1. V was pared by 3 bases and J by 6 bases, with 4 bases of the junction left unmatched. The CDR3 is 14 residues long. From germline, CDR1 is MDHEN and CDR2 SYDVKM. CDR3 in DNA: TGTGCCAGCAGTTTGGACAGGGTCGGTCAGCCCCAGCATTTT. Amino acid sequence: CASSLDRVGQPQHF.

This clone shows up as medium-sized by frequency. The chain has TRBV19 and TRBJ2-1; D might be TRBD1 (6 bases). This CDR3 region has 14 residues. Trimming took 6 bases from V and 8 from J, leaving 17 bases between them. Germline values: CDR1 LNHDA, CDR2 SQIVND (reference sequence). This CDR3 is CASRTSQGWDEQFF. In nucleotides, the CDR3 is TGTGCCAGTAGGACATCACAGGGCTGGGATGAGCAGTTCTTC.

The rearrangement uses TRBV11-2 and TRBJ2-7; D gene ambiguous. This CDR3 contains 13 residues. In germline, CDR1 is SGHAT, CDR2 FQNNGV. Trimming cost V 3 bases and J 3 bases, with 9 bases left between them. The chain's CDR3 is CASSFPGFYEQYF. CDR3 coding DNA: TGTGCCAGCAGCTTCCCCGGGTTCTACGAGCAGTACTTC.

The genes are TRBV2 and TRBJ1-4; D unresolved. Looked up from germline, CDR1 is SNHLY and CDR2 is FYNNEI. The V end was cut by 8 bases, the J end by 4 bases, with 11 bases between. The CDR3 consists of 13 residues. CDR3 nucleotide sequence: TGTGCCAGCGGACGGGAGGTTAATGAAAAACTGTTTTTT. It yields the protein CASGREVNEKLFF.

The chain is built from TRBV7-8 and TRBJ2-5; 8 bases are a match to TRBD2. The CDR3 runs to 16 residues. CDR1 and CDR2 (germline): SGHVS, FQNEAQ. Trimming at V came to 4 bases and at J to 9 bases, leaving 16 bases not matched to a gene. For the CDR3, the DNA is TGTGCCAGCAGCTATTTTCTGCCTAGCGGGTTCGGTCCCCAGTACTTC. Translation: CASSYFLPSGFGPQYF.

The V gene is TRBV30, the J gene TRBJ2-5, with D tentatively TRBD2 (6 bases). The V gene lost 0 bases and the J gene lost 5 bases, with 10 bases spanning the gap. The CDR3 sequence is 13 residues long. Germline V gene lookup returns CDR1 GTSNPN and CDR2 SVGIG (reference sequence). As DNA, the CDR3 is TGTGCCTGGAGTGTACCTAGCGTGGAGACCCAGTACTTC. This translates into CAWSVPSVETQYF.

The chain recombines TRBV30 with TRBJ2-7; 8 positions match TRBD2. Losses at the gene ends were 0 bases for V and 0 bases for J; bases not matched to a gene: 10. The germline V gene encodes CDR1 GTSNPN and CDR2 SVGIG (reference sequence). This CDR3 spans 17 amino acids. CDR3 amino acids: CAWSVPGGGSSSYEQYF. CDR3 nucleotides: TGTGCCTGGAGTGTACCCGGGGGGGGGAGTTCCTCCTACGAGCAGTACTTC.

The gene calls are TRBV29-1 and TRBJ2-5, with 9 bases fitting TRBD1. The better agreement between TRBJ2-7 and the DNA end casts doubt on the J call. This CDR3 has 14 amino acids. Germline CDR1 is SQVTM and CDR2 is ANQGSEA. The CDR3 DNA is TGCAGCGTGGGACCTCTGGGACAGGGTGGCGAGCAGTACTTC. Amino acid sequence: CSVGPLGQGGEQYF.

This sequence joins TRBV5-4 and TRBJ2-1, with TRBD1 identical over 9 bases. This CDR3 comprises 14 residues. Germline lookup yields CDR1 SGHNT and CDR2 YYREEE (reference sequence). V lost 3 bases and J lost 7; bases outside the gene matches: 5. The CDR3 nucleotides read TGTGCCAGCAGCTCGAGGGACAGGGAAAATGAGCAGTTCTTC. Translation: CASSSRDRENEQFF.

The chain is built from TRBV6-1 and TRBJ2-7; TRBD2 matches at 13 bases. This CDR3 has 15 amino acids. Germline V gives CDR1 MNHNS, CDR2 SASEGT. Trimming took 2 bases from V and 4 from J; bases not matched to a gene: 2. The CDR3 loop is CASSERTSGSYEQYF. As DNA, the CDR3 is TGTGCCAGCAGTGAACGGACTAGCGGGAGTTACGAGCAGTACTTC.

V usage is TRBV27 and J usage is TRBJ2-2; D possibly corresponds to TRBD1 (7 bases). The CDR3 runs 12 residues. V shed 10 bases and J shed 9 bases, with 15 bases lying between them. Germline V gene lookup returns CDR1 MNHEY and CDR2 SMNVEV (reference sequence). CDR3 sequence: CATRGEVRELFF. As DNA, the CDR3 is TGTGCCACCAGGGGGGAGGTGAGGGAGCTGTTTTTT.

The CDR3: CASSLSRGGVNGYTF. The CDR3 bases are TGTGCCAGCAGTTTATCGCGAGGGGGCGTGAATGGCTACACCTTC. The chain combines TRBV27 with TRBJ1-2; the match to TRBD1 covers 7 bases. This CDR3 has 15 residues. V lost 0 bases and J lost 6; bases outside the gene matches: 7. The V gene's germline CDR1 is MNHEY and CDR2 SMNVEV (reference sequence).

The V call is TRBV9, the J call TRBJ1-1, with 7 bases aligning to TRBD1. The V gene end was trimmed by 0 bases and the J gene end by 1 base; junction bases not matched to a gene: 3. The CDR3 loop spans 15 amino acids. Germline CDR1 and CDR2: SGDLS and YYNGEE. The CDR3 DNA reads TGTGCCAGCAGCGTAGCAACAGGGGCGAACACTGAAGCTTTCTTT. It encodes CASSVATGANTEAFF. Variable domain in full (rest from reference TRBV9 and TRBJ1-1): DSGVTQTPKHLITATGQRVTLRCSPRSGDLSVYWYQQSLDQGLQFLIQYYNGEERAKGNILERFSAQQFPDLHSELNLSSLELGDSALYFCASSVATGANTEAFFGQGTRLTVV.

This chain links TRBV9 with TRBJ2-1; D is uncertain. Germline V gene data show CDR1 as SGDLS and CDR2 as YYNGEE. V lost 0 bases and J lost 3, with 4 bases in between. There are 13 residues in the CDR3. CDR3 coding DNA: TGTGCCAGCAGCGTAGGCAGCTACAATGAGCAGTTCTTC. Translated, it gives CASSVGSYNEQFF.

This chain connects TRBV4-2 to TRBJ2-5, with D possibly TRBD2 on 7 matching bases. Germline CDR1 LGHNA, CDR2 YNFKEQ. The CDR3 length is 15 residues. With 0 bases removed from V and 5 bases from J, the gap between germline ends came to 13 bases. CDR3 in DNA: TGTGCCAGCAGCCAAGAAGGGGGGGCGGGGGAGACCCAGTACTTC. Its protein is CASSQEGGAGETQYF.

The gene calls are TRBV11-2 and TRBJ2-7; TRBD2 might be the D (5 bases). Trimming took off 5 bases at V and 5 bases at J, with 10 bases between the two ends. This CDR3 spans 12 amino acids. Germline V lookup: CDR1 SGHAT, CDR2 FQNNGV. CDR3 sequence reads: CASSALRDEQYF. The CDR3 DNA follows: TGTGCCAGCAGCGCTCTGAGGGACGAGCAGTACTTC. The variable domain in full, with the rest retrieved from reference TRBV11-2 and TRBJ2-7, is EAGVAQSPRYKIIEKRQSVAFWCNPISGHATLYWYQQILGQGPKLLIQFQNNGVVDDSQLPKDRFSAERLKGVDSTLKIQPAKLEDSAVYLCASSALRDEQYFGPGTRLTVT.

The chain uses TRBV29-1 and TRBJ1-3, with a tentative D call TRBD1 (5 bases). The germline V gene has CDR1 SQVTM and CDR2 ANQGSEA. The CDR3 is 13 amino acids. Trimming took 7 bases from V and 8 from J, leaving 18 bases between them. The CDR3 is CSAMTVIGHTIYF. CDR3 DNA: TGCAGCGCGATGACAGTCATTGGGCACACCATATATTTT.

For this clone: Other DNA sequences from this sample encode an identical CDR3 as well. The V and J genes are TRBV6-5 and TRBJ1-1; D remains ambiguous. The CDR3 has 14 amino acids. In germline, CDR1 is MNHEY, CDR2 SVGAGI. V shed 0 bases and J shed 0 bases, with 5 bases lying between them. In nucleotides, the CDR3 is TGTGCCAGCAGTTACTCCAGGTTGAACACTGAAGCTTTCTTT. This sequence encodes CASSYSRLNTEAFF.

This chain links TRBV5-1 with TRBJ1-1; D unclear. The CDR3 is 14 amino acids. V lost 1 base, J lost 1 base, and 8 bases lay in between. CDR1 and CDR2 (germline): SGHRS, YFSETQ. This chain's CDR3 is CASSLLNGNTEAFF. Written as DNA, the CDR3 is TGCGCCAGCAGCTTGTTGAACGGGAACACTGAAGCTTTCTTT.

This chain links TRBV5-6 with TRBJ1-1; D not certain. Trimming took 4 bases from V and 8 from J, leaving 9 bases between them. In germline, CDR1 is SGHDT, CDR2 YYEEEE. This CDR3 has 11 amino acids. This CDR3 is CASSRRAEAFF. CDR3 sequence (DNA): TGTGCCAGCAGCAGGAGGGCCGAAGCTTTCTTT.

The CDR3 DNA reads TGTGCCAGCAGTCCATTGCGGGGAAGCTCCTATAATTCACCCCTCCACTTT. Encoded protein: CASSPLRGSSYNSPLHF. The V and J genes are TRBV28 and TRBJ1-6; D call uncertain. The CDR3 spans 17 residues. Trimming removed 5 bases from V and 0 bases from J, with 14 bases in between. From germline, CDR1 is MDHEN and CDR2 SYDVKM.

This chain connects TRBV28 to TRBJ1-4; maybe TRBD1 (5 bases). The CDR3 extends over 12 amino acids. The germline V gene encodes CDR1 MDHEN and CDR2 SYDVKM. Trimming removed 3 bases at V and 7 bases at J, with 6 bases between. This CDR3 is CASSLGREKLFF. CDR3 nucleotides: TGTGCCAGCAGTTTGGGGCGTGAAAAACTGTTTTTT.

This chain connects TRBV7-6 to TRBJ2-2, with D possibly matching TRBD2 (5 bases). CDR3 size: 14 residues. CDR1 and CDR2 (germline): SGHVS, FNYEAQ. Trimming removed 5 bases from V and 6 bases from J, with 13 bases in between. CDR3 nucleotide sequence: TGTGCCAGCAGCCTCGGGTCCGGGGCCGGGGAGCTGTTTTTT. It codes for CASSLGSGAGELFF.

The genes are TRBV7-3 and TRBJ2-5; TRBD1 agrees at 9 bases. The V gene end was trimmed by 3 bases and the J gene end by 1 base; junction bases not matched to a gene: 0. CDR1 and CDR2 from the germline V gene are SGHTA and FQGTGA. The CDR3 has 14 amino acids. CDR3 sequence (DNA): TGTGCCAGCAGCTTGACAGGGGGCCAAGAGACCCAGTACTTC. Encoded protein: CASSLTGGQETQYF.

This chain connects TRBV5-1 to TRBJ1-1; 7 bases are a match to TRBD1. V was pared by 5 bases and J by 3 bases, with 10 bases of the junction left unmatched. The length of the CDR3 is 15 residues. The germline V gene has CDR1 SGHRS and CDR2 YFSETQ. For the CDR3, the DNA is TGCGCCAGCAGTCATAATACAGGGGTGGACACTGAAGCTTTCTTT. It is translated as CASSHNTGVDTEAFF.

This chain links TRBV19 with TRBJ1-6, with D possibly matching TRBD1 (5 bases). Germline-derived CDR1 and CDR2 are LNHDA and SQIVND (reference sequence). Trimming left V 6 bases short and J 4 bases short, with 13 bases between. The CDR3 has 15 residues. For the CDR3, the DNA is TGTGCCAGTAGGACAGATCAAAAGTATAATTCACCCCTCCACTTT. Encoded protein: CASRTDQKYNSPLHF.

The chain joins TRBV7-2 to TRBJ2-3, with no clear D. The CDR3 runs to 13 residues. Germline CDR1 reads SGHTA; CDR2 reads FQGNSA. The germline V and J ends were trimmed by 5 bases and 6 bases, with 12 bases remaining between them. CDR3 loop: CASSLVVFDTQYF. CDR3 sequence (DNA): TGTGCCAGCAGCCTTGTCGTTTTCGATACGCAGTATTTT.

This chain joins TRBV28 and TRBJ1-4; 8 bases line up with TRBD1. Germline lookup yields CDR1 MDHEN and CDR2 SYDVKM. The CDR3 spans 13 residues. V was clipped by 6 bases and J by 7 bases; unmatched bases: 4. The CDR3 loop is CASSTGGGEKLFF. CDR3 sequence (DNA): TGTGCCAGCAGCACAGGGGGTGGTGAAAAACTGTTTTTT.

The CDR3 nucleotides read TGTGCCAGCAGCTGGACAGGGAACACTGAAGCTTTCTTT. Its translation: CASSWTGNTEAFF. The chain uses TRBV7-2 and TRBJ1-1; 7 bases agree with TRBD1. The length of the CDR3 is 13 residues. Germline V lookup: CDR1 SGHTA, CDR2 FQGNSA. V lost 4 bases and J lost 1; bases outside the gene matches: 0.